This T cell receptor beta chain was sequenced in a study of T-cell reconstitution after alpha-beta-depleted transplantation in children. For this clonotype: Its antigen is not identified.

Unique molecular identifiers were used in preparing the TCRbeta library. TCRdb reprocessed the PCR reads with MiXCR, giving one entry per CDR3 protein. The repertoire holds under 250,000 distinct CDR3 sequences, with around a sixth as singletons. Germline V gives CDR1 LGHNA, CDR2 YNFKEQ. The junction had 5 bases not matched to a gene; V was cut back by 2 bases and J by 7 bases. The CDR3 has 16 residues. Regarding the study as a whole: By about two months after transplant, alpha-beta T cells reportedly arose from several hundred graft clones that had expanded.

This rearrangement joins TRBV4-2 to TRBJ2-2; TRBD2 aligns across 12 bases. Specimen: PBMCs, mostly from graft donor cells, collected 360 days after TCRalphabeta/CD19-depleted stem cell transplant. This clonotype was sampled from a male patient aged 2-10 years who had a stem cell transplant for acute lymphoblastic leukemia, so the T cells may come from the graft donor. In DNA, the CDR3 is TGTGCCAGCAGCCAATTGACTAGCGGGGGCGGCGGGGAGCTGTTTTTT. Its protein is CASSQLTSGGGGELFF.